What follows describes a single T cell receptor (beta chain). In its sample, this clonotype was seen a few times. What this receptor recognizes is not known. Per-nucleotide qualities are absent, and no much larger clonotype sits a single base away. This record comes from a study of human T cells and chemical hapten exposure (dated by TCRdb to about 2021). For the wider study: Libraries were pooled for sequencing, and variation in per-sample TCR yields was attributed mainly to small differences in library volumes within the pool. This study followed changes in the peripheral blood TCR repertoire in vivo during primary and secondary sensitization of alopecia patients to the hapten diphenylcyclopropenone (DPC). Each blood RNA sample was used to sequence both TCR alpha and TCR beta chains.

General conclusions and limits of the study: DPC sensitization did not change the number of TCRs with a frequency above 1 in 1000, and there was no evidence of changes in global repertoire structure. After repeated subsampling, changes were observed in the strength of the expansion versus patch-test correlation and in the threshold at which the correlation became significant.

The sample's time point label is to be understood as: healthy volunteer bleed at 6 weeks. Total RNA was isolated from unfractionated whole blood collected in Tempus Blood RNA tubes. As TCR sequencing controls, several healthy volunteers were used, with blood taken at day 0, 2 weeks and 6 weeks. Library creation used RACE. Sequencing took place on a NextSeq 500. During library preparation, unique molecular identifiers were attached to individual cDNA molecules so that TCRs could be counted in a quantitative, reproducible way. In the paper's pipeline: The median number of TCRs per sample was approximately 93,000, ranging from about 23,224 to 690,600. The Decombinator software suite was used to annotate the V, J and CDR3 of the TCR reads. Every sample was subsampled to the same number of TCRs (28,000) for the PS versus PT1 abundance plots. Expanded TCRs were defined as absent before sensitization and observed at least eight times at the 2-week time point. TCRdb reprocessing: public reads trimmed at Q25 with fastp, clones called with MiXCR, in-frame beta chains kept. Rows with a matching CDR3 protein are joined into one entry that keeps the most common DNA and genes. The V and J calls reflect TCRdb's pipeline rather than the authors' work. The sample table lists about 65,000 distinct CDR3 sequences, about 6% of them with a count of one. 3% to 3.5% of the sample is held by the ten biggest clonotypes.

After removal of 4 bases from V and 4 bases from J, the junction retains 5 bases not matched to a gene. The CDR3, from cysteine to phenylalanine, totals 15 residues. The DNA shown is the 45-base CDR3, in frame from base 1. Taken from the germline V gene (reference sequence), the CDR1 and CDR2 loops are LGHDT and YNNKEL. This sequence originates from a female donor in good health. Some clones in this sample may be carry-over from other donors' samples. The rearranged chain carries TRBV3-1 and TRBJ2-5, with 11 bases aligning to TRBD1. Sample: whole blood. The CDR3 loop reads CASSLRTGGLETQYF. Read as DNA, the sequence is TGTGCCAGCAGCCTTAGGACAGGGGGCTTAGAGACCCAGTACTTC.